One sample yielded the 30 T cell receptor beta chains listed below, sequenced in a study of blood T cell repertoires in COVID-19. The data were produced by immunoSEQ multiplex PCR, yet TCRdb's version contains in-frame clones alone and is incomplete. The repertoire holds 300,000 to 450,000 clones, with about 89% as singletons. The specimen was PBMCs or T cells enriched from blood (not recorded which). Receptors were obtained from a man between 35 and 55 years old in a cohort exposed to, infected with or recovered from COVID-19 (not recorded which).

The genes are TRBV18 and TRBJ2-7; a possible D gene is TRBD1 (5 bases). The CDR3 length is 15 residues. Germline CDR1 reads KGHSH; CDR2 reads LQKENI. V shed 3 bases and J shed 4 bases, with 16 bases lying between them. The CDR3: CASSPGQDTIYEQYF. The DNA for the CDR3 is TGTGCCAGCTCACCTGGCCAGGACACGATATACGAGCAGTACTTC.

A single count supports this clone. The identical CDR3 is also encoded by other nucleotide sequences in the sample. CDR3 sequence reads: CASSVAGQGGYTF. CDR3 sequence (DNA): TGTGCCAGCAGCGTAGCCGGACAGGGTGGCTACACCTTC. The gene calls are TRBV9 and TRBJ1-2, with 8 bases matching TRBD1. The CDR3 length is 13 residues. CDR1 and CDR2 (germline): SGDLS, YYNGEE. J gave up 7 bases and V 0 bases, and 2 bases lay outside the gene matches.

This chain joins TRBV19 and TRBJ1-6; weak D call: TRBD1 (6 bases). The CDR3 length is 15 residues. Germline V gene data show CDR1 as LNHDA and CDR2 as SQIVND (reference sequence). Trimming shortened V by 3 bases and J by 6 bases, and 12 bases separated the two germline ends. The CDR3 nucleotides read TGTGCCAGTAGTATGAAGGACAGCCGTAATTCACCCCTCCACTTT. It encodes CASSMKDSRNSPLHF. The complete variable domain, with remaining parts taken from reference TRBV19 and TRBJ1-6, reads DGGITQSPKYLFRKEGQNVTLSCEQNLNHDAMYWYRQDPGQGLRLIYYSQIVNDFQKGDIAEGYSVSREKKESFPLTVTSAQKNPTAFYLCASSMKDSRNSPLHFGNGTRLTVT.

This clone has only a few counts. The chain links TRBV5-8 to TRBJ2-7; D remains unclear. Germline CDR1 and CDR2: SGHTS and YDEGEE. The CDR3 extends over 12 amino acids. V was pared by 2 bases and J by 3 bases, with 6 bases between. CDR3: CASSLTDYEQYF. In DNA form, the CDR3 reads TGTGCCAGCAGCTTAACTGACTACGAGCAGTACTTC.

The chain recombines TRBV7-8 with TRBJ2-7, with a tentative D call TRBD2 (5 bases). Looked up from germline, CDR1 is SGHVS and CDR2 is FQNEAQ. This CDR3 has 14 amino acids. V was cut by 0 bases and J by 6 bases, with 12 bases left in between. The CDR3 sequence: CASSLAGAIGEQYF. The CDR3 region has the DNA TGTGCCAGCAGCTTAGCGGGAGCGATCGGCGAGCAGTACTTC.

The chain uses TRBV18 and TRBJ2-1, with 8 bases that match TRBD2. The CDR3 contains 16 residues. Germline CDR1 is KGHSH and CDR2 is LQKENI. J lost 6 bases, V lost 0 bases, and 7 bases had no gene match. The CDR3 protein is CASSPPTSGSANEQFF. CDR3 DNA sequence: TGTGCCAGCTCACCACCAACTAGCGGCTCGGCCAATGAGCAGTTCTTC.

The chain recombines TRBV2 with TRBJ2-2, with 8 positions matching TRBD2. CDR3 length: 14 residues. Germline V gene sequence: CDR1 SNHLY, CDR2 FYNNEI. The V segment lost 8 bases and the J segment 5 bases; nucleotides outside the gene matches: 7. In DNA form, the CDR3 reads TGTGCCAGCGGGGGAGCGGGAGTTACCGGGGAGCTGTTTTTT. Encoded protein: CASGGAGVTGELFF. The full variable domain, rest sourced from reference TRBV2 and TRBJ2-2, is EPEVTQTPSHQVTQMGQEVILRCVPISNHLYFYWYRQILGQKVEFLVSFYNNEISEKSEIFDDQFSVERPDGSNFTLKIRSTKLEDSAMYFCASGGAGVTGELFFGEGSRLTVL.

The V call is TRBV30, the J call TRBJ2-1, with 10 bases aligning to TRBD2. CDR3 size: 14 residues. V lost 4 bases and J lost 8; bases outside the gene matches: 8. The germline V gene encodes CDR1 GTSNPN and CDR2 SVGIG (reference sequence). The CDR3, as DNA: TGTGCCTGGAAACTAGCGGGACCAGTCGATGAGCAGTTCTTC. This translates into CAWKLAGPVDEQFF.

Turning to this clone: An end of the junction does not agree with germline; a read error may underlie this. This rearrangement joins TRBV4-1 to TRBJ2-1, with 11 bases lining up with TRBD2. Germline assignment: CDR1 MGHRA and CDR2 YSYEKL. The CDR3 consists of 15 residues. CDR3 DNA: TGCGCCAGCACCCAAATAGCGGGAGGGGGAAACGAGCAGTTCTTC. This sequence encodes CASTQIAGGGNEQFF.

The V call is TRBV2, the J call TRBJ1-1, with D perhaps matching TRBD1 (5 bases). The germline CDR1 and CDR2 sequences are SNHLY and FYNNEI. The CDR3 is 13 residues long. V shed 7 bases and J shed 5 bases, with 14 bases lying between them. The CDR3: CASMTEGRTEAFF. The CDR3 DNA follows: TGTGCCAGCATGACCGAGGGGAGGACTGAAGCTTTCTTT.

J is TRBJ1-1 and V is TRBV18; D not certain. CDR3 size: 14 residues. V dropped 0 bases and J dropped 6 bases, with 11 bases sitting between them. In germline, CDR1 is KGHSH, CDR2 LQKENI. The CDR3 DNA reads TGTGCCAGCTCACCACCTGAGAACGTCGCTGAAGCTTTCTTT. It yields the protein CASSPPENVAEAFF.

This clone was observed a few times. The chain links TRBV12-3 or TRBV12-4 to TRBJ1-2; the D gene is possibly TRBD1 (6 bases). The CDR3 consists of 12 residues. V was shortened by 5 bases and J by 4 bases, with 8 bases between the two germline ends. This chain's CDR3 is CASSEQGYGYTF. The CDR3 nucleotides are TGTGCCAGCAGTGAACAGGGCTATGGCTACACCTTC.

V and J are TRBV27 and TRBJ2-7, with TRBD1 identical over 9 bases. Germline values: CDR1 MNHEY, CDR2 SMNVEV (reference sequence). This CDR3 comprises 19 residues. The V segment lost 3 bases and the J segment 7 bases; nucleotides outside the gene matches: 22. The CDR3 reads CASSFSAQINRGPRREQYF. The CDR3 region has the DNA TGTGCCAGCAGTTTCTCCGCCCAAATCAACAGGGGGCCACGTCGGGAGCAGTACTTC.

CDR3 in DNA: TGTGCCAGCAGCAGTGGACAGACGTCGCAAGAGACCCAGTACTTC. Protein sequence: CASSSGQTSQETQYF. This rearrangement joins TRBV5-5 to TRBJ2-5; a weak D match, TRBD1 (6 bases). The CDR3 runs 15 residues. The germline gives CDR1 SGHKS, CDR2 YYEKEE (reference sequence). With 4 bases removed from V and 2 bases from J, the gap between germline ends came to 15 bases.

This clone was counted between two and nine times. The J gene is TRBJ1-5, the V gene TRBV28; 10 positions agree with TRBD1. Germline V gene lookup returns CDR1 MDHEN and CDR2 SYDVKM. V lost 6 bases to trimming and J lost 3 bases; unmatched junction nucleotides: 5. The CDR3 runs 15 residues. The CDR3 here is CASRTGTGDNQPQHF. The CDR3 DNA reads TGTGCCAGCAGAACCGGGACAGGGGACAATCAGCCCCAGCATTTT. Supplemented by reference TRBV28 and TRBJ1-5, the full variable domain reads DVKVTQSSRYLVKRTGEKVFLECVQDMDHENMFWYRQDPGLGLRLIYFSYDVKMKEKGDIPEGYSVSREKKERFSLILESASTNQTSMYLCASRTGTGDNQPQHFGDGTRLSIL.

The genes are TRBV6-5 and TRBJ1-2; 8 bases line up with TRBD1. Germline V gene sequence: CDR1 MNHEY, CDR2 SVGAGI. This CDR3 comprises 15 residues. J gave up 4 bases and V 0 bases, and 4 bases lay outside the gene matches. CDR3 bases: TGTGCCAGCAGTTACTCGGGGACAGGCGGCTATGGCTACACCTTC. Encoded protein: CASSYSGTGGYGYTF.

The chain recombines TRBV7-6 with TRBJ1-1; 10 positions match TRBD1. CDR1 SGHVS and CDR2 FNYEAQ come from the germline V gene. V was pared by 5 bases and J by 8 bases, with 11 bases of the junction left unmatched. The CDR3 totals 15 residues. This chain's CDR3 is CASSLPPGQGSEAFF. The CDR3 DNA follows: TGTGCCAGCAGCCTACCCCCGGGACAGGGGTCGGAAGCTTTCTTT.

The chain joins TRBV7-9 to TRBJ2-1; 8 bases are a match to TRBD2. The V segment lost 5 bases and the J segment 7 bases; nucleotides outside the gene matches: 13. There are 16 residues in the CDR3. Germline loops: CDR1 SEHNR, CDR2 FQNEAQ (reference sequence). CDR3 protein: CASSHFGRVHGNEQFF. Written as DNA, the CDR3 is TGTGCCAGCAGCCACTTCGGGAGGGTCCATGGGAATGAGCAGTTCTTC. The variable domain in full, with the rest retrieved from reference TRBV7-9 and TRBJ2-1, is DTGVSQNPRHKITKRGQNVTFRCDPISEHNRLYWYRQTLGQGPEFLTYFQNEAQLEKSRLLSDRFSAERPKGSFSTLEIQRTEQGDSAMYLCASSHFGRVHGNEQFFGPGTRLTVL.

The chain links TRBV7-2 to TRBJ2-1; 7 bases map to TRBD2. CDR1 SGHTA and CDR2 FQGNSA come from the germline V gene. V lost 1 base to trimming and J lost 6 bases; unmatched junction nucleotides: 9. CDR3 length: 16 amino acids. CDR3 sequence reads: CASSLVGSGSGNEQFF. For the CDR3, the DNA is TGTGCCAGCAGCTTAGTGGGTAGCGGGTCGGGCAATGAGCAGTTCTTC.

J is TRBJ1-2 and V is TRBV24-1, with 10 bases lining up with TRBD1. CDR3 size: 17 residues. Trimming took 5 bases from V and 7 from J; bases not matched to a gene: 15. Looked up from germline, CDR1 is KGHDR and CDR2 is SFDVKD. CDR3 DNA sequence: TGTGCCACCAGTGCGGCAAGATGGGGACAGGGGATTCGTGGCTACACCTTC. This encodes CATSAARWGQGIRGYTF.

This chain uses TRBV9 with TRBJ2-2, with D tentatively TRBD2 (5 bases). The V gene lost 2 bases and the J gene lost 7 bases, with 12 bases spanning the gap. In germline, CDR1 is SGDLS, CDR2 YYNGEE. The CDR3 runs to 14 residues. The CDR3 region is CASSVVGENGELFF. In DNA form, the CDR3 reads TGTGCCAGCAGCGTGGTGGGAGAGAACGGGGAGCTGTTTTTT.

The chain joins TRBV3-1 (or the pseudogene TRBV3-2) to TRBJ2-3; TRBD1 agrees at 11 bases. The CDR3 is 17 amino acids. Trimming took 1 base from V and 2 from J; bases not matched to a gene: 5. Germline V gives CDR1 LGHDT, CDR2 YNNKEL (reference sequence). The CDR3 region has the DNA TGTGCCAGCAGCCAAGTAACGGGACAGGGGGTCACAGATACGCAGTATTTT. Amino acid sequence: CASSQVTGQGVTDTQYF.

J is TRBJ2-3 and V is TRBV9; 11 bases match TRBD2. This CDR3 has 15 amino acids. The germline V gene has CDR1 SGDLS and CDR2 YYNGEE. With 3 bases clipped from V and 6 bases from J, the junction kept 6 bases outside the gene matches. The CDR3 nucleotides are TGTGCCAGCAGCGGTAGCGGGAGGGTGGTGGATACGCAGTATTTT. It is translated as CASSGSGRVVDTQYF.

The CDR3 loop reads CASSGGGARHTEAFF. The CDR3 DNA is TGTGCCAGCAGTGGCGGGGGCGCGAGGCACACTGAAGCTTTCTTT. The chain links TRBV27 to TRBJ1-1; a possible D gene is TRBD1 (6 bases). This CDR3 region has 15 residues. Deletions cut 5 bases from V and 3 bases from J, with 16 bases between. In germline, CDR1 is MNHEY, CDR2 SMNVEV (reference sequence).

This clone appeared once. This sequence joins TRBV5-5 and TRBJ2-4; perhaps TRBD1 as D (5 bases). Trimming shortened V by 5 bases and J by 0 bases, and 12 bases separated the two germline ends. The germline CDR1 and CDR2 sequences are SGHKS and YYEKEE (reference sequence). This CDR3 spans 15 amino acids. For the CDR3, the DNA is TGTGCCAGCAGACAGGACGCCTTAGCCAAAAACATTCAGTACTTC. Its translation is CASRQDALAKNIQYF. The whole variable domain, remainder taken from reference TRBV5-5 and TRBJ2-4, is DAGVTQSPTHLIKTRGQQVTLRCSPISGHKSVSWYQQVLGQGPQFIFQYYEKEERGRGNFPDRFSARQFPNYSSELNVNALLLGDSALYLCASRQDALAKNIQYFGAGTRLSVL.

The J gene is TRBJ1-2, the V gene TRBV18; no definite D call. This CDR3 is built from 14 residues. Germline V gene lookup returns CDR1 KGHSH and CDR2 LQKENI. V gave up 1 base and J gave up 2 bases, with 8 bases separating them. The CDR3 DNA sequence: TGTGCCAGCTCACCACTTACAGAGAACTATGGCTACACCTTC. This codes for CASSPLTENYGYTF.

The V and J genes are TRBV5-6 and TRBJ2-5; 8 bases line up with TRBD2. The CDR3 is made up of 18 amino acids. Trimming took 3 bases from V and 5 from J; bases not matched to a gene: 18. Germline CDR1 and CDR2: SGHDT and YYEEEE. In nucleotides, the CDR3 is TGTGCCAGCAGCTCAACCAGCCCTAAAGCGGGAGTAAGGGAGACCCAGTACTTC. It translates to CASSSTSPKAGVRETQYF. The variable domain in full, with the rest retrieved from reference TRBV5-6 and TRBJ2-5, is DAGVTQSPTHLIKTRGQQVTLRCSPKSGHDTVSWYQQALGQGPQFIFQYYEEEERQRGNFPDRFSGHQFPNYSSELNVNALLLGDSALYLCASSSTSPKAGVRETQYFGPGTRLLVL.

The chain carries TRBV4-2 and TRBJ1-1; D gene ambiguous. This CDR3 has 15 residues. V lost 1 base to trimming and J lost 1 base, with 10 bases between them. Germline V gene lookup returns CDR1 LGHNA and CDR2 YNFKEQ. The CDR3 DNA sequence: TGTGCCAGCAGCCAAGGCGCGGAGCCGAACACTGAAGCTTTCTTT. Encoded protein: CASSQGAEPNTEAFF.

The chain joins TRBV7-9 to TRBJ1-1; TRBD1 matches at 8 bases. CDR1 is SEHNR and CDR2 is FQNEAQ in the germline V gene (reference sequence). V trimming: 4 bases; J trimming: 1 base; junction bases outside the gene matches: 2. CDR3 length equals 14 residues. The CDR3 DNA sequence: TGTGCCAGCAGCTCCGACAGGGGGAACACTGAAGCTTTCTTT. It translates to CASSSDRGNTEAFF.

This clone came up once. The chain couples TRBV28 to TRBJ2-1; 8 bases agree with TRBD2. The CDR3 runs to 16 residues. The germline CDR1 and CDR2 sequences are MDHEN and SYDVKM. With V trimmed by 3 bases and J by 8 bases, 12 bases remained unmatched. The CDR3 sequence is CASSFSSAGERHEQFF. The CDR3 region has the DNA TGTGCCAGCAGTTTTTCCTCAGCGGGAGAACGTCATGAGCAGTTCTTC.